Presented here are 27 T cell receptor beta chains from one specimen sequenced in a study of technical replicates of blood from a handful of donors. The data were produced by immunoSEQ multiplex PCR, yet TCRdb's version contains in-frame clones alone and is incomplete. The repertoire has 70,000 to 95,000 clones, approximately 97% of them found once; the top ten carry around 0.2%. Sequencing was performed on T cells isolated from PBMCs. The receptors were sampled from a human donor in good health.

The gene calls are TRBV27 and TRBJ1-2; D is unclear. Germline CDR1 MNHEY, CDR2 SMNVEV (reference sequence). V was pared by 4 bases and J by 2 bases, with 14 bases between. The CDR3 runs 15 residues. The CDR3 DNA reads as TGTGCCAGCAGTTCTACGCCTCTTGTGAACTATGGCTACACCTTC. It is translated as CASSSTPLVNYGYTF.

CDR3 coding DNA: TGTGCCAGCAGCCCACAGGGCCTGGGAGCGTTACGCACAGATACGCAGTATTTT. This encodes CASSPQGLGALRTDTQYF. The chain recombines TRBV5-5 with TRBJ2-3; weak D call: TRBD1 (6 bases). Germline lookup yields CDR1 SGHKS and CDR2 YYEKEE (reference sequence). The germline V and J ends were trimmed by 4 bases and 1 base, with 22 bases remaining between them. The CDR3 covers 18 residues.

The rearrangement links TRBV7-8 to TRBJ1-5; D unclear. Germline V CDR1 and CDR2: SGHVS, FQNEAQ. Trimming stripped 2 bases from V and 0 bases from J, with 8 bases between. The CDR3 sequence is 15 residues long. The CDR3 protein is CASSLWLASNQPQHF. CDR3 DNA: TGTGCCAGCAGCTTATGGTTGGCTAGCAATCAGCCCCAGCATTTT.

The V gene is TRBV27, the J gene TRBJ2-7; TRBD1 aligns across 9 bases. Germline V gives CDR1 MNHEY, CDR2 SMNVEV (reference sequence). The junction had 8 bases not matched to a gene; V was cut back by 8 bases and J by 3 bases. The CDR3 loop spans 14 amino acids. CDR3 residues: CASRTGDLHYEQYF. The CDR3, as DNA: TGTGCCAGCCGGACAGGGGACCTACACTACGAGCAGTACTTC.

This clone was counted only a few times. V usage is TRBV6-1 and J usage is TRBJ2-2; possible D gene TRBD2, 5 bases. The CDR3 is 16 amino acids. The V gene's germline CDR1 is MNHNS and CDR2 SASEGT. V lost 4 bases to trimming and J lost 8 bases, with 20 bases between them. The CDR3 nucleotides read TGTGCCAGCAGTGGGCCTTCCTTGGGAGAAGTTGGGGAGCTGTTTTTT. Protein product: CASSGPSLGEVGELFF.

The chain links TRBV29-1 to TRBJ2-7; D is ambiguous. Trimming took off 0 bases at V and 7 bases at J, with 7 bases between the two ends. The CDR3 loop spans 11 amino acids. The germline CDR1 and CDR2 sequences are SQVTM and ANQGSEA. The CDR3 here is CSVEDRQEQYF. Written as DNA, the CDR3 is TGCAGCGTTGAAGATCGACAAGAGCAGTACTTC.

The chain joins TRBV6-6 to TRBJ2-5; no reliable D call. The CDR3 has 13 residues. V lost 5 bases to trimming and J lost 3 bases, with 10 bases between them. Germline V gives CDR1 MNHNY, CDR2 SVGAGI (reference sequence). The chain's CDR3 is CASSIPVEETQYF. For the CDR3, the DNA is TGTGCCAGCAGTATACCAGTGGAAGAGACCCAGTACTTC.

This clone was detected once. The chain uses TRBV4-2 and TRBJ2-1, with TRBD2 as a possible D gene (6 bases). Germline values: CDR1 LGHNA, CDR2 YNFKEQ. This CDR3 has 17 amino acids. The V end lost 0 bases, the J end lost 8 bases, and 20 bases lay between the germline ends. The CDR3 DNA reads as TGTGCCAGCAGCCAAGATAGCCCAGGGTTGGAGGGATATGAGCAGTTCTTC. This codes for CASSQDSPGLEGYEQFF.

The chain combines TRBV30 with TRBJ2-1; tentative D call: TRBD2 (5 bases). V lost 4 bases and J lost 0, with 16 bases in between. This CDR3 has 16 residues. In germline, CDR1 is GTSNPN, CDR2 SVGIG (reference sequence). CDR3 sequence: CAWTPGKGTSYNEQFF. Written as DNA, the CDR3 is TGTGCCTGGACCCCGGGGAAGGGAACCTCCTACAATGAGCAGTTCTTC.

With respect to this clone: The junction shows a germline mismatch at one end, possibly a read error. The genes are TRBV10-3 and TRBJ2-5; 7 nucleotides line up with TRBD1. The CDR3 is made up of 18 amino acids. Per the germline V gene, CDR1 is ENHRY and CDR2 is SYGVKD. The CDR3 is CAISESMTSRTGQGTQYF. The CDR3 DNA reads TGTGCCATCAGTGAGTCGATGACCTCCCGGACAGGCCAAGGGACCCAGTACTTC.

The V gene is TRBV19, the J gene TRBJ2-7; 7 bases match TRBD1. The CDR3 is 13 residues long. CDR1 LNHDA and CDR2 SQIVND come from the germline V gene (reference sequence). V was pared by 6 bases and J by 3 bases, with 5 bases of the junction left unmatched. The CDR3 spells CASREQGHYEQYF. For the CDR3, the DNA is TGTGCCAGTAGAGAACAGGGGCACTACGAGCAGTACTTC.

This chain uses TRBV28 with TRBJ2-1, with 9 bases that match TRBD2. Trimming cost V 2 bases and J 1 base; bases outside gene matches: 6. The CDR3 has 17 residues. CDR1 MDHEN and CDR2 SYDVKM come from the germline V gene. In nucleotides, the CDR3 is TGTGCCAGCAGTTTAGAGGCTAGCGGGAAATCCTACAATGAGCAGTTCTTC. It specifies CASSLEASGKSYNEQFF.

V gene TRBV4-1 combines with J gene TRBJ2-7, with unresolved D. Germline lookup yields CDR1 MGHRA and CDR2 YSYEKL. The CDR3 length is 14 residues. Trimming stripped 2 bases from V and 3 bases from J, with 11 bases between. The CDR3 protein is CASSQLSLGYEQYF. CDR3 DNA: TGCGCCAGCAGCCAACTGTCGCTAGGCTACGAGCAGTACTTC.

V and J are TRBV30 and TRBJ1-2; D gene ambiguous. This CDR3 has 14 residues. Looked up from germline, CDR1 is GTSNPN and CDR2 is SVGIG (reference sequence). Trimming stripped 8 bases from V and 3 bases from J, with 19 bases between. CDR3 nucleotides: TGTGCCGGCCCAAAGGGTAGGGAGGACTATGGCTACACCTTC. Protein product: CAGPKGREDYGYTF.

The gene calls are TRBV6-5 and TRBJ1-2; unclear D gene. V was trimmed by 8 bases and J by 3 bases, leaving 13 bases between them. Germline V CDR1 and CDR2: MNHEY, SVGAGI. This CDR3 has 13 residues. CDR3 residues: CASRPGSYYGYTF. Here the CDR3 DNA reads TGTGCCAGCCGACCGGGGAGCTACTATGGCTACACCTTC.

This clone was seen a single time. The chain combines TRBV5-1 with TRBJ1-6, with D uncertain. V was pared by 2 bases and J by 10 bases, with 16 bases between. The CDR3 spans 15 residues. CDR1 SGHRS and CDR2 YFSETQ come from the germline V gene. The chain's CDR3 is CASSFSGPTDSPLHF. The CDR3 DNA follows: TGCGCCAGCAGCTTTTCTGGGCCGACCGACTCACCCCTCCACTTT.

This clone was seen once. The chain employs TRBV7-9 and TRBJ2-5, with TRBD1 identical over 7 bases. The V gene end was trimmed by 5 bases and the J gene end by 5 bases; junction bases not matched to a gene: 11. Germline V gene lookup returns CDR1 SEHNR and CDR2 FQNEAQ (reference sequence). The CDR3 is 15 amino acids. This chain's CDR3 is CASSGWTGERETQYF. In nucleotides, the CDR3 is TGTGCCAGCAGCGGATGGACAGGAGAGAGGGAGACCCAGTACTTC.

This chain connects TRBV19 to TRBJ2-1; 7 bases match TRBD2. Germline V CDR1 and CDR2: LNHDA, SQIVND (reference sequence). Trimming took 7 bases from V and 3 from J; bases not matched to a gene: 3. The CDR3 totals 13 residues. The CDR3 region has the DNA TGTGCCAGTATGGGGGGGTTCTACAATGAGCAGTTCTTC. This gives the protein CASMGGFYNEQFF.

The V call is TRBV2, the J call TRBJ2-1; D is perhaps TRBD1 (5 bases). The CDR3 contains 14 residues. The V gene's germline CDR1 is SNHLY and CDR2 FYNNEI. Trimming removed 8 bases from V and 0 bases from J, with 11 bases in between. In DNA, the CDR3 is TGTGCCAGCGAAACAGGCTACTCCTACAATGAGCAGTTCTTC. Its protein is CASETGYSYNEQFF.

This chain links TRBV20-1 with TRBJ2-7; maybe TRBD2 (5 bases). In germline, CDR1 is DFQATT, CDR2 SNEGSKA (reference sequence). The CDR3 is 11 residues long. CDR3 coding DNA: TGCAGCCCAGTAGGACCGGGAGAGCAGTACTTC. This encodes CSPVGPGEQYF.

Only one count was recorded for this clone. CDR3 nucleotides: TGTGCCAGCACCAATAGCGGGGTCTACGAGCAGTACTTC. Translated: CASTNSGVYEQYF. The gene calls are TRBV28 and TRBJ2-7, with 8 bases that match TRBD2. CDR1 and CDR2 from the germline V gene are MDHEN and SYDVKM. With 7 bases clipped from V and 3 bases from J, the junction kept 5 bases outside the gene matches. This CDR3 has 13 amino acids.

The chain uses TRBV19 and TRBJ1-2, with D maybe TRBD1 (5 bases). This CDR3 has 12 residues. Trimming took off 5 bases at V and 8 bases at J, with 12 bases between the two ends. Germline V gene lookup returns CDR1 LNHDA and CDR2 SQIVND (reference sequence). CDR3 in amino acids: CASSAEGVGYTF. CDR3 in DNA: TGTGCCAGTAGTGCAGAAGGGGTCGGCTACACCTTC.

The chain is built from TRBV2 and TRBJ1-5; weak D call: TRBD1 (6 bases). Trimming stripped 3 bases from V and 6 bases from J, with 15 bases between. Germline assignment: CDR1 SNHLY and CDR2 FYNNEI. This CDR3 comprises 15 residues. CDR3 nucleotides: TGTGCCAGCAGTGACCAAGCAGGGGCGACTCAGCCCCAGCATTTT. Its translation: CASSDQAGATQPQHF.

The rearrangement uses TRBV5-1 and TRBJ2-1, with 12 positions matching TRBD2. V gave up 0 bases and J gave up 7 bases; unmatched junction bases: 5. CDR3 length: 16 residues. Germline lookup yields CDR1 SGHRS and CDR2 YFSETQ. DNA for the CDR3: TGCGCCAGCAGCTTGGGTAGTCTAGCGGGGGGGAATGAGCAGTTCTTC. It codes for CASSLGSLAGGNEQFF.

The chain couples TRBV5-1 to TRBJ1-1; TRBD1 matches 7 bases. There are 14 residues in the CDR3. V lost 4 bases, J lost 5 bases, and 8 bases stayed unmatched. The germline gives CDR1 SGHRS, CDR2 YFSETQ. CDR3 nucleotides: TGCGCCAGCAGCCAACCAGGGGGGAGGACTGAAGCTTTCTTT. The encoded protein is CASSQPGGRTEAFF.

This chain uses TRBV30 with TRBJ2-2; D unresolved. V lost 3 bases and J lost 7, with 12 bases in between. Germline CDR1 GTSNPN, CDR2 SVGIG (reference sequence). The CDR3 is made up of 13 amino acids. CDR3 in amino acids: CAWRRYPVGELFF. DNA of the CDR3: TGTGCCTGGAGACGGTACCCGGTCGGGGAGCTGTTTTTT.

The chain recombines TRBV11-3 with TRBJ1-6; D is possibly TRBD1 (5 bases). CDR3 length: 18 residues. The germline CDR1 and CDR2 sequences are SGHNT and YENEEA. V was pared by 4 bases and J by 0 bases, with 16 bases between. The DNA of the CDR3 is TGTGCCAGCAGCTCGAACCGACAGCGAAGCTCCTATAATTCACCCCTCCACTTT. Residues: CASSSNRQRSSYNSPLHF.